These 6 T cell receptor beta chains share one sample of origin, sequenced in a study of graft-versus-host responses after intestinal transplantation. The data were produced by immunoSEQ multiplex PCR, yet TCRdb's version contains in-frame clones alone and is incomplete. The sample shows roughly 89,000 clones, 90% to 95% of them seen only once. Antigens of these TCRs are unknown. The sequencing here drew on unstimulated CD4+ T cells sorted from spleen or lymph node cells, taken before intestinal transplant. The source is a human donor who received an intestinal transplant.

The chain is built from TRBV6-5 and TRBJ2-2, with TRBD1 identical over 10 bases. V was pared by 4 bases and J by 6 bases, with 8 bases of the junction left unmatched. Germline CDR1 MNHEY, CDR2 SVGAGI. The CDR3 consists of 16 residues. CDR3 bases: TGTGCCAGCAGTTCCGGGACAGGGGAGTACGCCGGGGAGCTGTTTTTT. It specifies CASSSGTGEYAGELFF.

This clone occurred once. The chain employs TRBV2 and TRBJ1-1; 7 nucleotides line up with TRBD1. This CDR3 is built from 14 residues. CDR1 is SNHLY, CDR2 FYNNEI, per germline. Germline trimming cut 1 base from V and 5 bases from J; bases unmatched to any gene: 4. The CDR3 loop reads CASSEGDRGTEAFF. The CDR3 DNA sequence: TGTGCCAGCAGTGAAGGGGACAGAGGTACTGAAGCTTTCTTT.

This rearrangement joins TRBV7-2 to TRBJ1-1; 8 nucleotides agree with TRBD1. CDR1 and CDR2 from the germline V gene are SGHTA and FQGNSA. The trim removed 2 bases at V and 7 bases at J, leaving 9 bases unmatched. This CDR3 is 15 amino acids long. CDR3 region: CASSLKVTGALEAFF. In nucleotides, the CDR3 is TGTGCCAGCAGCTTAAAGGTGACAGGGGCCCTTGAAGCTTTCTTT.

V and J are TRBV7-2 and TRBJ2-1; tentative D call: TRBD1 (7 bases). Germline CDR1 and CDR2: SGHTA and FQGNSA. V was cut by 5 bases and J by 7 bases, with 18 bases left in between. The CDR3 contains 15 residues. The DNA of the CDR3 is TGTGCCAGCAGCCCTCAGGGGGGCCTAGGGAATGAGCAGTTCTTC. This sequence encodes CASSPQGGLGNEQFF.

The CDR3 DNA reads TGCGCCAGCTACAGACAGCGACAAGAGACCCAGTACTTC. This sequence encodes CASYRQRQETQYF. This chain uses TRBV5-1 with TRBJ2-5; D is perhaps TRBD1 (5 bases). Trimming shortened V by 7 bases and J by 2 bases, and 12 bases separated the two germline ends. There are 13 residues in the CDR3. Germline V gene data show CDR1 as SGHRS and CDR2 as YFSETQ.

Here the CDR3 DNA reads TGTGCCAGCGAAAGCACGACAGGGAACACTGAAGCTTTCTTT. Residues: CASESTTGNTEAFF. The rearrangement links TRBV25-1 to TRBJ1-1; D is possibly TRBD1 (6 bases). The CDR3 has 14 residues. Trimming cost V 8 bases and J 1 base, with 14 bases left between them. The germline gives CDR1 MGHDK, CDR2 SYGVNS.